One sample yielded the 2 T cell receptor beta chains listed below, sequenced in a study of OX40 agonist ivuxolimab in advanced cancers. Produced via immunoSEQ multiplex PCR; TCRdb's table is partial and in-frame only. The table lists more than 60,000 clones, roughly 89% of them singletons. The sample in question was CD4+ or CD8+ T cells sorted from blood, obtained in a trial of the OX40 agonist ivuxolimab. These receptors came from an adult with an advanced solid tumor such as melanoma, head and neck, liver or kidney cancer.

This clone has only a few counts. CDR3 loop: CASRMVGVSGNTIYF. The CDR3 DNA is TGTGCCAGTAGGATGGTCGGTGTCTCTGGAAACACCATATATTTT. V usage is TRBV19 and J usage is TRBJ1-3, with D uncertain. The V end was cut by 6 bases, the J end by 0 bases, with 12 bases between. CDR1 and CDR2 (germline): LNHDA, SQIVND (reference sequence). The CDR3 contains 15 residues.

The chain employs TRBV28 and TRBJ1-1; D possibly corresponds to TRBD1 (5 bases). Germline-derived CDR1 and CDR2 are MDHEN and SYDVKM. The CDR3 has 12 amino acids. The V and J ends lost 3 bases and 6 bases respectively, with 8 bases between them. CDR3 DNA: TGTGCCAGCAGTTTTCGAGGGGCTGAAGCTTTCTTT. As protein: CASSFRGAEAFF.